The TCR beta chain described here comes from a study of CD8 T cells in Susac syndrome. Study at large: When blood was drawn, the patients with Susac syndrome were therapy-naive, on corticosteroids, or on intravenous immunoglobulin alone.

Random hexamers were used to reverse transcribe the RNA input (roughly 0.5 to 1 ug). Each CDR3 protein is one row after TCRdb ran MiXCR on the immunoSEQ multiplex PCR reads. The sample lists over 150,000 distinct CDR3 sequences, roughly 94% occurring once. The CDR3 consists of 13 residues. Trimming stripped 4 bases from V and 1 base from J, with 7 bases between. This clonotype was counted between two and nine times. Sequences were obtained from CD4+ T cells from PBMCs. This sequence was found in a human donor with Susac syndrome. This chain links TRBV12-3 or TRBV12-4 with TRBJ1-1; tentatively, D is TRBD1 (5 bases). In DNA form, the CDR3 reads TGTGCCAGCAGTTGGGGCCAGAACACTGAAGCTTTCTTT. Residues: CASSWGQNTEAFF.